This TCR beta chain was identified in a study of cytomegalovirus exposure and HLA in healthy donors. Broader study findings: Cytomegalovirus association was listed for 150 or so TCR beta chains. The authors confirmed in vitro that three CMV-associated chains were specific for CMV antigens. Common viral pathogens seemed to be connected with several of the most significant clusters, according to a later analysis.

Both 60 Vbeta primers and 13 Jbeta primers went into the PCR. The data were produced by immunoSEQ multiplex PCR, yet TCRdb's version contains in-frame clones alone and is incomplete. The sample has 100,000 to 150,000 clones; approximately 69% are singletons. As to this clone: Its antigen is unidentified.

Germline CDR1 is MGHDK and CDR2 is SYGVNS. The V and J ends lost 3 bases and 10 bases, in that order; junction bases with no gene match: 8. This CDR3 is 16 amino acids long. Specimen: PBMCs. The genes are TRBV25-1 and TRBJ1-6; 11 bases match TRBD1. The sequence derives from a woman between 50 and 59 years old in good health and CMV-seropositive. CDR3 protein: CASSDPRTGGRSPLHF. CDR3 coding DNA: TGTGCCAGCAGTGACCCCAGGACAGGGGGCAGGTCACCCCTCCACTTT.